This record looks at one T cell receptor beta chain sequence and its context. The antigen remains undetermined. This sample is part of a study of graft-versus-host responses after intestinal transplantation. Measured with immunoSEQ multiplex PCR; TCRdb has only the in-frame clones, and not every one. The repertoire includes over 80,000 clones, 85% to 95% of them detected once, and roughly 0.39% sits in the top ten. Germline V gives CDR1 SGHAT, CDR2 FQDESV (reference sequence). V shed 3 bases, J shed 3 bases, and the junction held 10 bases outside the gene matches. This CDR3 comprises 17 residues. This chain joins TRBV11-1 and TRBJ2-1, with 8 bases aligning to TRBD2. The receptor's source is a human donor who was the organ donor for an intestinal transplant. This specimen was unstimulated CD8+ T cells sorted from spleen or lymph node cells, taken before transplant. CDR3 nucleotides: TGTGCCAGCAGCTTGGGTGCGGCGGGGGGCCTCTACAATGAGCAGTTCTTC. Translation: CASSLGAAGGLYNEQFF.